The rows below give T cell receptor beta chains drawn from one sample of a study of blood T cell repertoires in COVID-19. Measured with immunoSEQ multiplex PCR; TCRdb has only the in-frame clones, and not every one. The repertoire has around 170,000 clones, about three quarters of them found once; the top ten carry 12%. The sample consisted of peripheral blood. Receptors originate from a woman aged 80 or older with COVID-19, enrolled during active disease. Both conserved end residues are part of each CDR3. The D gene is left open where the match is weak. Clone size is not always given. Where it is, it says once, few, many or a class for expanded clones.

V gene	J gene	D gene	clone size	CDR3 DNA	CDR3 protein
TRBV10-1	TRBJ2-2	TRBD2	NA	TGCGCCAGCAGTGAGTATATGGGACTAGCGGGGGACACCGGGGAGCTGTTTTTT	CASSEYMGLAGDTGELFF
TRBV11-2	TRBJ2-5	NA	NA	TGTGCCAGCAGCTTAGACAGTCGAGGGGGAGAGACCCAGTACTTC	CASSLDSRGGETQYF
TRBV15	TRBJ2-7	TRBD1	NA	TGTGCCACCAGCAGACAGGGACAGGGCTTCGACGAGCAGTACTTC	CATSRQGQGFDEQYF
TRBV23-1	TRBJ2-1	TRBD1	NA	TGCGCCAGCAGTCAATCTTTACCGGGACAGGGGGACAATGAGCAGTTCTTC	CASSQSLPGQGDNEQFF
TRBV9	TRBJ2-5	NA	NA	TGTGCCAGCAGCGTAGACGGCAGGGGATGGGAGACCCAGTACTTC	CASSVDGRGWETQYF
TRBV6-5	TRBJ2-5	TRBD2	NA	TGTGCCAGCAGACGACTAGCGGGAGGGCAGGAGACCCAGTACTTC	CASRRLAGGQETQYF
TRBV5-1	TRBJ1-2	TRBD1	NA	TGCGCCAGCAGTGAACAGGGGTCTTATGGCTACACCTTC	CASSEQGSYGYTF
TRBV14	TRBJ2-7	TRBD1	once	TGTGCCAGCAGCCCCGGGACAGGGGTCTCCTACGAGCAGTACTTC	CASSPGTGVSYEQYF
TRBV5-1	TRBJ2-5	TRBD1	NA	TGCGCCAGCAGCTTGGTGGGGACAGGGGAAGAGACCCAGTACTTC	CASSLVGTGEETQYF
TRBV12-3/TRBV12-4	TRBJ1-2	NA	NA	TGTGCCAGCAGGACGGGCGGGTTTGGCTACACCTTC	CASRTGGFGYTF
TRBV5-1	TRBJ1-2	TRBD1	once	TGCGCCAGCAGCTTGAGGACAGGGACGGACTATGGCTACACCTTC	CASSLRTGTDYGYTF
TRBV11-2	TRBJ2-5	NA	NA	TGTGCCAGCAGCTTTACAGTGGCGGGGGCAGAGACCCAGTACTTC	CASSFTVAGAETQYF
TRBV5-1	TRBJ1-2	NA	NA	TGCGCCAGCAGCTTGGCGGGGGGCCTAAACTATGGCTACACCTTC	CASSLAGGLNYGYTF
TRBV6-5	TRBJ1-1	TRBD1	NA	TGTGCCAGCAGCTCTGGGACAGGGAGGACTGAAGCTTTCTTT	CASSSGTGRTEAFF
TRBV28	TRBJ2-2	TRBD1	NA	TGTGCCAGCAGTTTAGGGACAGGAGACACCGGGGAGCTGTTTTTT	CASSLGTGDTGELFF
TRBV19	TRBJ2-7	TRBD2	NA	TGTGCCACCAAAGGGACTAGCGGGAAATCTCGCTACGAGCAGTACTTC	CATKGTSGKSRYEQYF
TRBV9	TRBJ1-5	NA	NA	TGTGCCAGCAGCGTAGGGGCAGGGGGCAATCAGCCCCAGCATTTT	CASSVGAGGNQPQHF
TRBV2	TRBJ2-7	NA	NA	TGTGCCAGCAGCGAACGGGTGTACGAGCAGTACTTC	CASSERVYEQYF
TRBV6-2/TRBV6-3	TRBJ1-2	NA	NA	TGTGCCAGCAGTGGACCACAGAGGAAGGGGAACTATGGCTACACCTTC	CASSGPQRKGNYGYTF
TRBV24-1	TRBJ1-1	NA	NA	TGTGCCACCAGTAGGAGGGCGAACACTGAAGCTTTCTTT	CATSRRANTEAFF
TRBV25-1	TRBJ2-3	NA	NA	TGTGCCAGCAGCCTTAGTGAGGGTACGCAGTATTTT	CASSLSEGTQYF
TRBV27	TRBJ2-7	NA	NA	TGTGCCAGCAGTTCAATACAGGGACGCTACGAGCAGTACTTC	CASSSIQGRYEQYF
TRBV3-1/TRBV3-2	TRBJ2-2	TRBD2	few	TGTGCCAGCAGCCAACCGGGACTAGCGGGAGAAGTAGATACCGGGGAGCTGTTTTTT	CASSQPGLAGEVDTGELFF
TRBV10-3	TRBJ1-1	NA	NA	TGTGCCATCAGGACAGGGAACACTGAAGCTTTCTTT	CAIRTGNTEAFF
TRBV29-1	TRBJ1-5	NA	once	TGCAGCGTTGCGGACTTCAGCAATCAGCCCCAGCATTTT	CSVADFSNQPQHF
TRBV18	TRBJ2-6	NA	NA	TGTGCCAGCTCACCAGGACAGTCCTCTTGGGGGTCTGGGGCCAACGTCCTGACTTTC	CASSPGQSSWGSGANVLTF
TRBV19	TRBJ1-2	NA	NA	TGTGCCAGTAGTATCTCGGGGAACTATGGCTACACCTTC	CASSISGNYGYTF
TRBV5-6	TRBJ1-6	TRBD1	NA	TGTGCCAGCAGCTGGGGACAGGCCCTTAATTCACCCCTCCACTTT	CASSWGQALNSPLHF
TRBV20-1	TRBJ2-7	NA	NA	TGCAGTGCTCGGGGCTCCTACGAGCAGTACTTC	CSARGSYEQYF
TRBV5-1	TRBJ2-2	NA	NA	TGCGCCAGCAGCTCACAGGGCGACACCGGGGAGCTGTTTTTT	CASSSQGDTGELFF
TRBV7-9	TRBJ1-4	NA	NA	TGTGCCAGCAGCTTAGCGGGCACTAATGAAAAACTGTTTTTT	CASSLAGTNEKLFF
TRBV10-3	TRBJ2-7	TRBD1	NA	TGTGCCATCAGTGAGTCGACAGGGACCTACGAGCAGTACTTC	CAISESTGTYEQYF
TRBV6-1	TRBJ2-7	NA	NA	TGTGCCAGCAGTGAAGCGACTCTAGGATATTACGAGCAGTACTTC	CASSEATLGYYEQYF
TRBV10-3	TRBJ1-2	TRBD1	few	TGTGCCATCACGCCAGGGGGTAACTATGGCTACACCTTC	CAITPGGNYGYTF
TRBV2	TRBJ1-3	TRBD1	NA	TGTGCCAGCAGTTACGGGACAGATGGAAACACCATATATTTT	CASSYGTDGNTIYF
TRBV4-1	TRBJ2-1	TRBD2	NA	TGCGCCAGCAGCCAACCCAGTGGGGGGACTAGCGGGAGAGGGCAGTTCTTC	CASSQPSGGTSGRGQFF
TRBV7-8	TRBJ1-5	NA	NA	TGTGCCAGCAGCTCAAGCAGGGTAGGTCAGCCCCAGCATTTT	CASSSSRVGQPQHF
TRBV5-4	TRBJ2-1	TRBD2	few	TGTGCCAGCAGCTTCTTTCAAGCGGGAGGTTGGAATGAGCAGTTCTTC	CASSFFQAGGWNEQFF
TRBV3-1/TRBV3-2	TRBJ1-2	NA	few	TGTGCCAGCAGCCAAATCGACAGAGACTATGGCTACACCTTC	CASSQIDRDYGYTF
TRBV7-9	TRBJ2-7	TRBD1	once	TGTGCCAGCAGCCCCGGACAGGATAAACCCTACGAGCAGTACTTC	CASSPGQDKPYEQYF
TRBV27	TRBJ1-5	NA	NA	TGTGCCAGCAGTCTCTATGGACAGTTGGGTCAGCCCCAGCATTTT	CASSLYGQLGQPQHF
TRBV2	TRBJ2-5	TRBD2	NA	TGTGCCAGCTCCTTACTAGCGGGGTACCAAGAGACCCAGTACTTC	CASSLLAGYQETQYF
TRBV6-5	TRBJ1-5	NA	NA	TGTGCCAGCAGTTACTCGGGAGCCCCCGGGCCGCCCCAGCATTTT	CASSYSGAPGPPQHF
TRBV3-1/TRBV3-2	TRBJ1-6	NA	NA	TGTGCCAGCAGCCAAGGACAGAATAATTCACCCCTCCACTTT	CASSQGQNNSPLHF
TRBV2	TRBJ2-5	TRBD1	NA	TGTGCCAGCAGGGGACAGCAAGAGACCCAGTACTTC	CASRGQQETQYF
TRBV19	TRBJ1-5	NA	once	TGTGCCAGTAGTATCCGGGGGAGTCGCAATCAGCCCCAGCATTTT	CASSIRGSRNQPQHF
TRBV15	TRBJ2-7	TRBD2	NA	TGTGCCACCAGCAGAATCGTCGGGGGGTGGGAGCAGTACTTC	CATSRIVGGWEQYF
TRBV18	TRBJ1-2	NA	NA	TGTGCCAGCTCACCATCAGGGCTCAACTATGGCTACACCTTC	CASSPSGLNYGYTF
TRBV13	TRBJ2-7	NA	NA	TGTGCCAGCAGCTTTTTCCCAACCAATCTCGCTAAGGAGCAGTACTTC	CASSFFPTNLAKEQYF